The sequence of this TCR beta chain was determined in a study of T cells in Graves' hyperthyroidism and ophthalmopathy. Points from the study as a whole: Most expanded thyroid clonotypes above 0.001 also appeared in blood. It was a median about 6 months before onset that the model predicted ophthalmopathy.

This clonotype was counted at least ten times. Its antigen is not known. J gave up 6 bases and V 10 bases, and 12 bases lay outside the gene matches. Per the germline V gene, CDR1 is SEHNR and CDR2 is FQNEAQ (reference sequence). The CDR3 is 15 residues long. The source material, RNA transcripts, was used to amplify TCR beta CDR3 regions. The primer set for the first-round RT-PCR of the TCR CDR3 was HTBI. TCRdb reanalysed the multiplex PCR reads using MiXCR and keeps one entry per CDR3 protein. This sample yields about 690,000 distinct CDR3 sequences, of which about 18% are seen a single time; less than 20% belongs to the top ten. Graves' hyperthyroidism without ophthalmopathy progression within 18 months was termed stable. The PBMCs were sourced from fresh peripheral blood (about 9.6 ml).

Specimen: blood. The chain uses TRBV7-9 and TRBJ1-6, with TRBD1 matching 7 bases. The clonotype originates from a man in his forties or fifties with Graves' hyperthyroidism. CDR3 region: CAIVTPGGANSPLHF. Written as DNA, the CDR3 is TGTGCCATCGTTACCCCAGGGGGGGCTAATTCACCCCTCCACTTT.